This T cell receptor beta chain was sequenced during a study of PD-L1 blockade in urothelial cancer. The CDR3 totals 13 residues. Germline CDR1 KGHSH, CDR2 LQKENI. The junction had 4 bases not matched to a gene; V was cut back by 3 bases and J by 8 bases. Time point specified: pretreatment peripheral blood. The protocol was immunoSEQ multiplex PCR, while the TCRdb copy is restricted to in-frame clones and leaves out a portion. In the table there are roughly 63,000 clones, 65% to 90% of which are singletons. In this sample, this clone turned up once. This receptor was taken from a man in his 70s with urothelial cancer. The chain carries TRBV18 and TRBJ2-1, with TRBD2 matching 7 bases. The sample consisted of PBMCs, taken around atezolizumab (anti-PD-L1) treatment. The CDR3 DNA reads TGTGCCAGCTCACCCCCCACTAGCGATGAGCAGTTCTTC. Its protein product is CASSPPTSDEQFF.